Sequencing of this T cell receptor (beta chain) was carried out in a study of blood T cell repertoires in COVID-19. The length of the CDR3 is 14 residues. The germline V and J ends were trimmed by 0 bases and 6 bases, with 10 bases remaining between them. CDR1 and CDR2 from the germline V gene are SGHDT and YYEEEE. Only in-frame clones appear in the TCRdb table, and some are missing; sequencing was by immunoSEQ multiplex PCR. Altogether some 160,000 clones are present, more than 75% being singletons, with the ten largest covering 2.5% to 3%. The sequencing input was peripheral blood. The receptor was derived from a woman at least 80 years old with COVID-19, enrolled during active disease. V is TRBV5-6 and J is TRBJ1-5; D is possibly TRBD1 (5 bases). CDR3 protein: CASSLEGATQPQHF. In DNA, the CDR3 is TGTGCCAGCAGCTTGGAAGGGGCTACTCAGCCCCAGCATTTT.